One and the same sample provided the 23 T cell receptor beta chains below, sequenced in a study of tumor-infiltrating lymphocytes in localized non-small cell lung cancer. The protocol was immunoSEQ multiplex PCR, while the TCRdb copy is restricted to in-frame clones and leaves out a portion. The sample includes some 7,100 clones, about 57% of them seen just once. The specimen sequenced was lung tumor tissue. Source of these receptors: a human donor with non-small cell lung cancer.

The CDR3 nucleotides read TGTGCCACCAGCAGAACGGTGCAAGACTCTGGAAACACCATATATTTT. Residues: CATSRTVQDSGNTIYF. The chain couples TRBV15 to TRBJ1-3; no firm D call. Germline V lookup: CDR1 LNHNV, CDR2 YYDKDF (reference sequence). Trimming cost V 2 bases and J 0 bases, with 11 bases left between them. The CDR3 has 16 residues.

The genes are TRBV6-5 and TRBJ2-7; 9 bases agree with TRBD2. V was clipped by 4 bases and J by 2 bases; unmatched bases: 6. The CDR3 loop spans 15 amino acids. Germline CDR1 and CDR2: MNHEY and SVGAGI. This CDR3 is CASSLKRGAPYEQYF. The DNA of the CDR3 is TGTGCCAGCAGTTTAAAGCGGGGGGCACCCTACGAGCAGTACTTC.

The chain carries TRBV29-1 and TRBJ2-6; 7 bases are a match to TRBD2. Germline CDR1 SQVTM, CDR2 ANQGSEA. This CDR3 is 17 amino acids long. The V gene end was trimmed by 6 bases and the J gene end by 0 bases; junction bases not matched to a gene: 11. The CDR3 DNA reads TGCAGCGTCCTACACCAGCGGGGCACCTCTGGGGCCAACGTCCTGACTTTC. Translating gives CSVLHQRGTSGANVLTF. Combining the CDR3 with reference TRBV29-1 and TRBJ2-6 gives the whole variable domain SAVISQKPSRDICQRGTSLTIQCQVDSQVTMMFWYRQQPGQSLTLIATANQGSEATYESGFVIDKFPISRPNLTFSTLTVSNMSPEDSSIYLCSVLHQRGTSGANVLTFGAGSRLTVL.

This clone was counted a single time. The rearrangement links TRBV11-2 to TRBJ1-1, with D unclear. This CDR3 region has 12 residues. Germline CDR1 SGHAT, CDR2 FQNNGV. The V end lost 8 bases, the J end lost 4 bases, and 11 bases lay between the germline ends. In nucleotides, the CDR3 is TGTGCCAGCCGAGGTAGGGTCACTGAAGCTTTCTTT. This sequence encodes CASRGRVTEAFF.

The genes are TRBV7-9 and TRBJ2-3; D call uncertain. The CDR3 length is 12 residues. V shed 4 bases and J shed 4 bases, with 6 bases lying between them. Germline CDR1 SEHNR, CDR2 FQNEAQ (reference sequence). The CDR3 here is CASSWTADTQYF. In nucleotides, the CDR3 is TGTGCCAGCAGCTGGACGGCAGATACGCAGTATTTT.

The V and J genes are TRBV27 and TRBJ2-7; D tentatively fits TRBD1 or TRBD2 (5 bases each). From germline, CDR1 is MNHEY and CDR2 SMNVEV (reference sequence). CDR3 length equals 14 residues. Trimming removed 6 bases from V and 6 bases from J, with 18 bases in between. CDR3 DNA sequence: TGTGCCAGCAGGCCATATCTGGGGGAACTCGAGCAGTACTTC. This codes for CASRPYLGELEQYF.

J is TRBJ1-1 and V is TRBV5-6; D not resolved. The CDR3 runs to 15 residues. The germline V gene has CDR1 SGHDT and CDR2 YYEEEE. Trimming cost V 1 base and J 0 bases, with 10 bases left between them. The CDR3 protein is CASSLKGTLNTEAFF. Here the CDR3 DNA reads TGTGCCAGCAGCTTGAAAGGCACCTTGAACACTGAAGCTTTCTTT. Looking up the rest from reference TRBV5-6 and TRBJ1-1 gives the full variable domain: DAGVTQSPTHLIKTRGQQVTLRCSPKSGHDTVSWYQQALGQGPQFIFQYYEEEERQRGNFPDRFSGHQFPNYSSELNVNALLLGDSALYLCASSLKGTLNTEAFFGQGTRLTVV.

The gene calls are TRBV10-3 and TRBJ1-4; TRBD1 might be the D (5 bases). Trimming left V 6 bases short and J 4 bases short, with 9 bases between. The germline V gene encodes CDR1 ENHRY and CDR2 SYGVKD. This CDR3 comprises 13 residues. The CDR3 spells CAIRSRGNEKLFF. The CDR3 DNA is TGTGCCATCAGGAGTAGGGGTAATGAAAAACTGTTTTTT.

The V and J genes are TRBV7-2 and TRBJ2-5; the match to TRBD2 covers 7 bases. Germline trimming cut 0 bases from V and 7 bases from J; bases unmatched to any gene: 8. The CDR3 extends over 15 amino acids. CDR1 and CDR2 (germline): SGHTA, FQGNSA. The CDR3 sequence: CASSLASGGKTTQYF. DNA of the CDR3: TGTGCCAGCAGCTTAGCATCCGGGGGGAAGACGACCCAGTACTTC.

CDR3 in DNA: TGTGCCTGGAGTCCCCCCGGCAGAGGGGCGACGGGGGGAAACACCATATATTTT. Residues: CAWSPPGRGATGGNTIYF. The V and J genes are TRBV30 and TRBJ1-3; weak D call: TRBD1 (5 bases). The germline gives CDR1 GTSNPN, CDR2 SVGIG (reference sequence). Between the trimmed V and J ends, which lost 2 bases and 4 bases, there was a span of 24 bases. CDR3 length: 18 amino acids.

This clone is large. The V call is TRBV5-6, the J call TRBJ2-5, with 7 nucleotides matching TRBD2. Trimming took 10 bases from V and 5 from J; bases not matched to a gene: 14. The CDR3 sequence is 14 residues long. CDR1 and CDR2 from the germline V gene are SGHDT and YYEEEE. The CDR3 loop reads CAGSLGGVGETQYF. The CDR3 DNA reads TGTGCCGGATCCTTGGGGGGGGTTGGTGAGACCCAGTACTTC.

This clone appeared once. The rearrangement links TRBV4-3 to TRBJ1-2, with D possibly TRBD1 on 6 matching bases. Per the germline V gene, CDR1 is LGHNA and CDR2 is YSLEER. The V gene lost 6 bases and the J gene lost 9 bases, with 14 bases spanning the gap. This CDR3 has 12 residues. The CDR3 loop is CASRPRGGSYTF. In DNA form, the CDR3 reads TGCGCCAGCAGACCCAGGGGTGGGAGCTACACCTTC.

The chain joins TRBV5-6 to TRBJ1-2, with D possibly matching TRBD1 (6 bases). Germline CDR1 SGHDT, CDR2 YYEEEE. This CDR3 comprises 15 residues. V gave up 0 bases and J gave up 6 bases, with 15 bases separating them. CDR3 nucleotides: TGTGCCAGCAGCTTGGACAATACAGGGTTCGATGGCTACACCTTC. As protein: CASSLDNTGFDGYTF.

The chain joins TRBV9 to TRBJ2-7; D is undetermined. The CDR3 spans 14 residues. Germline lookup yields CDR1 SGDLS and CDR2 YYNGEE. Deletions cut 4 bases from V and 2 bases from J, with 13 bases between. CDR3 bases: TGTGCCAGCAGCCAGGAGAGAAAGCCCTACGAGCAGTACTTC. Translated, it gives CASSQERKPYEQYF.

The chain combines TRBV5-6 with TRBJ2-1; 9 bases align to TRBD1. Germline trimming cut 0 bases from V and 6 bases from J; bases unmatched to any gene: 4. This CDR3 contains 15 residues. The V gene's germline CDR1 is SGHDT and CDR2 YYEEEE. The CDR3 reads CASSLVGQGPNEQFF. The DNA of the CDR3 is TGTGCCAGCAGCTTGGTGGGACAGGGTCCCAATGAGCAGTTCTTC.

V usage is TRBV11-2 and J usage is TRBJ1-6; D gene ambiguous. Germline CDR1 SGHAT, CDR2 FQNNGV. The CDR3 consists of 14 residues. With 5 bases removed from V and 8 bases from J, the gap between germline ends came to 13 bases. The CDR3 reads CASSPTAVYSPLHF. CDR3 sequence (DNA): TGTGCCAGCAGCCCGACGGCAGTCTATTCACCCCTCCACTTT.

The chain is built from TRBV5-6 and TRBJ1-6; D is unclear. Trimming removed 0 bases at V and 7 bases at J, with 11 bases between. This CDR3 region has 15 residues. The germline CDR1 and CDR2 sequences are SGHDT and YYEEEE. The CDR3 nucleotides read TGTGCCAGCAGCTTGGCTGGACTCAAAAATTCACCCCTCCACTTT. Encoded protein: CASSLAGLKNSPLHF.

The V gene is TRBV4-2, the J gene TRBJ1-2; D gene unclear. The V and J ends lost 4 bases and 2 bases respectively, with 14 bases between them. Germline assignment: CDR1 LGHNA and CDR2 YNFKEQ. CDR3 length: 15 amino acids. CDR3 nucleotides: TGTGCCAGCAGCCCCGGAGAGGAATTCAACTATGGCTACACCTTC. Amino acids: CASSPGEEFNYGYTF.

The CDR3 spells CASSTKTLGRDEQYF. CDR3 DNA: TGTGCCAGTAGTACTAAAACCCTTGGCAGGGACGAGCAGTACTTC. The rearrangement links TRBV19 to TRBJ2-7; TRBD1 might be the D (5 bases). The germline gives CDR1 LNHDA, CDR2 SQIVND (reference sequence). Between the trimmed V and J ends, which lost 4 bases and 5 bases, there was a span of 18 bases. This CDR3 region has 15 residues.

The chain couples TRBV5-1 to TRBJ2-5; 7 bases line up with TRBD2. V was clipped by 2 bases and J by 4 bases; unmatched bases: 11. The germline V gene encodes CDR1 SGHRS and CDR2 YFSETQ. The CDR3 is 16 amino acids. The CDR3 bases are TGCGCCAGCAGCTTAGGGACTAAGAGGGGAATAGAGACCCAGTACTTC. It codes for CASSLGTKRGIETQYF.

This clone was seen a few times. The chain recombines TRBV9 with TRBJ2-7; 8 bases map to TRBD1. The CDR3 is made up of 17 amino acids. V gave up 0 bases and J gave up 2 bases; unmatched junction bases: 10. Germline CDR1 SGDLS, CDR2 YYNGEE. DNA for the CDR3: TGTGCCAGCAGCGTAGGGCCATCTCCGGGACAGGCCTACGAGCAGTACTTC. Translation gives CASSVGPSPGQAYEQYF.

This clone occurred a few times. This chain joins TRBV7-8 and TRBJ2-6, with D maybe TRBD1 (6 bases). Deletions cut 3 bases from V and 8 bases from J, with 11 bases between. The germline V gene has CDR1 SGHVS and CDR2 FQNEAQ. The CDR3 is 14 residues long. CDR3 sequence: CASSFRDNSNVLTF. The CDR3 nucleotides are TGTGCCAGCAGCTTCCGGGACAACTCCAACGTCCTGACTTTC.

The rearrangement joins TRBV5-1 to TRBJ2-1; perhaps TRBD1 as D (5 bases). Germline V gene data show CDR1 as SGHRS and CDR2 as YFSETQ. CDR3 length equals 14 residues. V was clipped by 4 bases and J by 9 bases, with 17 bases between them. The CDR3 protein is CASSIQGPPSEQFF. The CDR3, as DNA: TGCGCCAGCAGCATCCAGGGTCCTCCATCTGAGCAGTTCTTC. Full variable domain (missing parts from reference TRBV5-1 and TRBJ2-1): KAGVTQTPRYLIKTRGQQVTLSCSPISGHRSVSWYQQTPGQGLQFLFEYFSETQRNKGNFPGRFSGRQFSNSRSEMNVSTLELGDSALYLCASSIQGPPSEQFFGPGTRLTVL.